Listed here are 16 T cell receptor beta chains from one sample, sequenced in a study of Graves' ophthalmopathy and Graves' hyperthyroidism. RNA transcripts served as template for amplifying TCR beta CDR3 sequences. The first-round RT-PCR employed HTBI primers together with the Qiagen OneStep RT-PCR kit. A multiplex PCR was then performed as the second round. TCRdb reprocessed the multiplex PCR reads with MiXCR, giving one entry per CDR3 protein. Of hundreds of thousands of distinct CDR3 sequences in the sample, over 20% were seen once. The sequencing sample was made of peripheral blood. All receptors come from a woman younger than 30 with stable Graves' hyperthyroidism. Some clones in this sample may be carry-over from other donors' samples.

V gene TRBV20-1 combines with J gene TRBJ2-7; D uncertain. V lost 7 bases and J lost 3, with 13 bases in between. This CDR3 has 12 residues. Germline CDR1 reads DFQATT; CDR2 reads SNEGSKA (reference sequence). The CDR3 DNA reads as TGCAGTGTAAAGGGCAGGATCTACGAGCAGTACTTC. Residues: CSVKGRIYEQYF.

This clonotype was counted at least ten times. The chain carries TRBV28 and TRBJ2-7; D remains unclear. This CDR3 region has 13 residues. V lost 5 bases to trimming and J lost 0 bases, with 8 bases between them. The V gene's germline CDR1 is MDHEN and CDR2 SYDVKM. CDR3 coding DNA: TGTGCCAGCAGTCCGACTTACTCCTACGAGCAGTACTTC. Its protein product is CASSPTYSYEQYF.

This clonotype was seen repeatedly, ten times or more. The DNA for the CDR3 is TGTGCCAGCAGCCAAGACCAAAACACTGAAGCTTTCTTT. This sequence encodes CASSQDQNTEAFF. The V and J genes are TRBV14 and TRBJ1-1, with D unresolved. The germline V gene encodes CDR1 SGHDN and CDR2 FVKESK. Trimming stripped 0 bases from V and 2 bases from J, with 4 bases between. This CDR3 spans 13 amino acids.

The V gene is TRBV3-1, the J gene TRBJ1-1; perhaps TRBD1 as D (5 bases). From germline, CDR1 is LGHDT and CDR2 YNNKEL (reference sequence). The CDR3 has 13 amino acids. The germline V and J ends were trimmed by 2 bases and 10 bases, with 14 bases remaining between them. CDR3 DNA: TGTGCCAGCAGCCAACGCCGCGCGGGGGGAGCTTTCTTT. This translates into CASSQRRAGGAFF.

This clonotype has only a few counts. The chain carries TRBV6-1 and TRBJ2-2; D is unclear. V was pared by 3 bases and J by 3 bases, with 8 bases between. CDR3 length: 14 residues. CDR1 MNHNS and CDR2 SASEGT come from the germline V gene. The CDR3 sequence is CASSDRRDTGELFF. The CDR3 DNA is TGTGCCAGCAGTGACAGACGGGACACCGGGGAGCTGTTTTTT.

On this clonotype itself: Relative to the germline gene, one junction end is altered; a read error may explain this. The chain has TRBV7-2 and TRBJ2-5, with 12 bases matching TRBD2. This CDR3 is 14 amino acids long. Per germline, CDR1 SGHTA and CDR2 FQGNSA. The CDR3 loop is CASSPGTSGPSQHF. The CDR3, as DNA: TGTGCCAGCAGCCCAGGGACTAGCGGGCCCTCGCAGCACTTC.

The chain is built from TRBV27 and TRBJ2-7; 9 positions match TRBD2. Germline trimming cut 6 bases from V and 0 bases from J; bases unmatched to any gene: 6. CDR1 and CDR2 from the germline V gene are MNHEY and SMNVEV (reference sequence). This CDR3 has 15 amino acids. The DNA of the CDR3 is TGTGCCAGCAGAGGGGTAGCGGGAGCCTCCTACGAGCAGTACTTC. Protein: CASRGVAGASYEQYF.

Points on this clonotype: Without the conserved terminal phenylalanine or tryptophan, this CDR3 likely stems from a read error. The DNA is left out, because the CDR3 cannot be placed on it with certainty; the CDR3 is given as TCRdb lists it. The chain links TRBV2 to TRBJ1-5; the DNA was not compared with TRBD1, the D call given in the table. Termini included, the CDR3 measures 15 amino acids. Germline lookup yields CDR1 SNHLY and CDR2 FYNNEI. The CDR3 reads CASRGTGGGNQPQQV.

Concerning this clonotype itself: A read error may explain this, as a much larger clone is one base away. The CDR3: CATSAYALGGYTF. CDR3 coding DNA: TGTGCCACCTCTGCTTACGCACTAGGTGGCTACACCTTC. This chain joins TRBV24-1 and TRBJ1-2; no clear D. CDR3 size: 13 residues. Trimming took off 9 bases at V and 7 bases at J, with 17 bases between the two ends. Germline values: CDR1 KGHDR, CDR2 SFDVKD.

There are a few counts of this clonotype. The chain employs TRBV20-1 and TRBJ1-1, with a weak D call TRBD1 (6 bases). CDR1 and CDR2 (germline): DFQATT, SNEGSKA (reference sequence). Deletions cut 0 bases from V and 4 bases from J, with 9 bases between. There are 13 residues in the CDR3. In DNA, the CDR3 is TGCAGTGCTAGAGAAGGGGGAGCCACTGAAGCTTTCTTT. Amino acids: CSAREGGATEAFF.

This clonotype came up many times. A junction end diverges from the germline sequence, so it may reflect a read error. The gene calls are TRBV11-2 and TRBJ2-7, with 12 bases fitting TRBD2. The V gene's germline CDR1 is SGHAT and CDR2 FQNNGV. The CDR3 totals 14 residues. The CDR3 reads CASNLVGLAGGFVF. In DNA form, the CDR3 reads TGTGCCAGCAACCTAGTCGGCCTAGCGGGAGGGTTCGTCTTC.

This clonotype was recorded many times. This may arise from a read error, as a much more abundant clone is one base away. The chain uses TRBV6-5 and TRBJ1-1; D not resolved. The CDR3 totals 14 residues. Germline V lookup: CDR1 MNHEY, CDR2 SVGAGI. This chain's CDR3 is CACSYSVIGTEAFF. In DNA, the CDR3 is TGTGCCTGCAGTTACTCTGTCATTGGTACTGAAGCTTTCTTT.

This clonotype was detected many times. The gene calls are TRBV24-1 and TRBJ1-2; D gene ambiguous. Germline lookup yields CDR1 KGHDR and CDR2 SFDVKD. Deletions cut 5 bases from V and 3 bases from J, with 6 bases between. The CDR3 is made up of 12 amino acids. DNA of the CDR3: TGTGCCACCAGTGTGGGAGACTATGGCTACACCTTC. As protein: CATSVGDYGYTF.

This clonotype showed up just a few times. The J gene is TRBJ1-2, the V gene TRBV2; D gene ambiguous. The germline CDR1 and CDR2 sequences are SNHLY and FYNNEI. The CDR3 contains 14 residues. Trimming took off 3 bases at V and 4 bases at J, with 12 bases between the two ends. In DNA form, the CDR3 reads TGTGCCAGCAGTGATATGGACGGGGTCTATGGCTACACCTTC. Its protein is CASSDMDGVYGYTF.

This clonotype showed up many times. The gene calls are TRBV18 and TRBJ2-5, with unresolved D. Germline V CDR1 and CDR2: KGHSH, LQKENI. The CDR3 runs to 13 residues. The V and J ends lost 6 bases and 1 base respectively, with 9 bases between them. The CDR3 here is CASSRDGQETQYF. CDR3 DNA sequence: TGTGCCAGCTCTAGAGACGGCCAAGAGACCCAGTACTTC.

This clonotype was observed a few times. The chain has TRBV4-1 and TRBJ1-2, with D possibly TRBD1 on 5 matching bases. In germline, CDR1 is MGHRA, CDR2 YSYEKL. The CDR3 loop spans 21 amino acids. The ends were cut back, 0 bases at V and 3 bases at J, with 29 bases in the middle. Here the CDR3 reads CASSQDFGIASGHSGYYGYTF. In nucleotides, the CDR3 is TGCGCCAGCAGCCAAGATTTTGGAATTGCCTCGGGGCACTCCGGTTACTATGGCTACACCTTC.